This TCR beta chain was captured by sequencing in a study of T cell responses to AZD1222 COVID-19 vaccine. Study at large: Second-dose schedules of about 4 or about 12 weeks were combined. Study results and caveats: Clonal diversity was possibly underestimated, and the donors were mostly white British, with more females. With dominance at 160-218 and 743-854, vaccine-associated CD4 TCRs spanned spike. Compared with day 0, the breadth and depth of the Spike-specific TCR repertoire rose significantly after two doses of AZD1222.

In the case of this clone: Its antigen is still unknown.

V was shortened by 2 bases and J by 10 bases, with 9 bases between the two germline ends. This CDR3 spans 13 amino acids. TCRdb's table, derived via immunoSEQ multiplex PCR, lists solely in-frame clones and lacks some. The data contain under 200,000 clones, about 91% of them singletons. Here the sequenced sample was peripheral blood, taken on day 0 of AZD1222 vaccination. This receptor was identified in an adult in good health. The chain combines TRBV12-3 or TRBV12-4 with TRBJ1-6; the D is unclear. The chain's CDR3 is CASSLILASPLHF. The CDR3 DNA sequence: TGTGCCAGCAGTTTAATCCTGGCGTCACCCCTCCACTTT.